This T cell receptor (beta chain) was captured by sequencing in a study of T-cell reconstitution after alpha-beta-depleted transplantation in children. This clonotype was observed at least ten times. Antigen: not known. Study-wide results and limits: One year post-transplant, T-cell counts and diversity were largely derived from T cells produced anew. Several patients had high TCRbeta diversity at day 60; it came from surviving recipient T cells and thymic progenitors.

V lost 2 bases, J lost 10 bases, and 14 bases lay in between. The germline gives CDR1 MNHNS, CDR2 SASEGT. The CDR3 length is 13 residues. This sample's TCRbeta library carried unique molecular identifier barcodes. TCRdb processed the PCR reads anew with MiXCR; each CDR3 protein has one entry. The table records about 7,200 distinct CDR3 sequences, less than 6% of them present only once. The origin of this receptor is a child less than two years old who had a stem cell transplant for acute myeloid leukemia, so the T cells may come from the graft donor. V and J are TRBV6-1 and TRBJ1-2; D gene ambiguous. This material consisted of PBMCs, mostly from graft donor cells, taken 180 days after TCRalphabeta/CD19-depleted stem cell transplant. CDR3 protein: CASSEYVDWDYTF. As DNA, the CDR3 is TGTGCCAGCAGTGAATACGTCGACTGGGACTACACCTTC.